These 11 T cell receptor beta chains originate from one sample sequenced in a study of preoperative IRX-2 immunotherapy in early breast cancer. Treatment noted: preoperative locoregional IRX-2 cytokine immunotherapy. Measured with immunoSEQ multiplex PCR; TCRdb has only the in-frame clones, and not every one. The table includes around 30,000 clones, about four fifths detected once. Specimen collection occurred from a patient treated with IRX-2 immunotherapy. The receptors shown here come from a human donor with breast cancer.

About this clone itself: Compared with germline, one end of the junction differs, possibly owing to a read error. The genes are TRBV6-8 and TRBJ2-3; 12 nucleotides line up with TRBD1. CDR1 is MNHGY and CDR2 is SAAAGT in the germline V gene. The CDR3 runs 17 residues. The CDR3 bases are TGTGCCATCAGTCGGGACAGGGGGCCCCTTAGCACAGATACGCAGTATTTT. Its protein product is CAISRDRGPLSTDTQYF.

The chain employs TRBV11-3 and TRBJ2-3; 8 nucleotides agree with TRBD1. CDR1 and CDR2 from the germline V gene are SGHNT and YENEEA. Unmatched junction bases numbered 8, after V lost 5 bases and J lost 1 base. The CDR3 runs 16 residues. The CDR3 reads CASSEPTGGGTDTQYF. CDR3 DNA: TGTGCCAGCAGCGAACCCACAGGGGGAGGCACAGATACGCAGTATTTT.

The CDR3: CAISQGTSSGNTIYF. The CDR3, as DNA: TGTGCCATCAGCCAGGGGACGAGCTCTGGAAACACCATATATTTT. The chain employs TRBV6-8 and TRBJ1-3, with TRBD1 as a possible D gene (6 bases). CDR3 size: 15 residues. Germline CDR1 MNHGY, CDR2 SAAAGT. Trimming shortened V by 10 bases and J by 0 bases, and 16 bases separated the two germline ends.

The chain uses TRBV6-8 and TRBJ2-7; 9 bases fit TRBD1. The trim removed 5 bases at V and 3 bases at J, leaving 2 bases unmatched. The CDR3 has 13 amino acids. Germline V gives CDR1 MNHGY, CDR2 SAAAGT. DNA of the CDR3: TGTGCCAGCAGTAAGGGACAGGGCTACGAGCAGTACTTC. This sequence encodes CASSKGQGYEQYF.

The rearrangement joins TRBV18 to TRBJ2-7; 7 bases are a match to TRBD2. J lost 5 bases, V lost 6 bases, and 7 bases had no gene match. The germline V gene has CDR1 KGHSH and CDR2 LQKENI. CDR3 length equals 13 residues. The CDR3 sequence: CASSPGGMHEQYF. Written as DNA, the CDR3 is TGTGCCAGCTCCCCGGGAGGTATGCACGAGCAGTACTTC.

V and J are TRBV9 and TRBJ1-5; D unclear. Trimming removed 5 bases from V and 4 bases from J, with 7 bases in between. Germline V CDR1 and CDR2: SGDLS, YYNGEE. The CDR3 covers 12 residues. Here the CDR3 DNA reads TGTGCCAGCAGTCTACAGAATCAGCCCCAGCATTTT. It yields the protein CASSLQNQPQHF.

The gene calls are TRBV7-8 and TRBJ2-6; tentative D call: TRBD2 (5 bases). V lost 6 bases and J lost 2, with 5 bases in between. Germline V gives CDR1 SGHVS, CDR2 FQNEAQ. The CDR3 consists of 13 residues. The CDR3 nucleotides are TGTGCCAGCAGGAGGGCTGGGGCCAACGTCCTGACTTTC. This codes for CASRRAGANVLTF.

This chain joins TRBV14 and TRBJ1-1, with D maybe TRBD1 (5 bases). Trimming cost V 1 base and J 6 bases, with 9 bases left between them. This CDR3 is 13 amino acids long. CDR1 is SGHDN, CDR2 FVKESK, per germline. CDR3 amino acids: CASSQGRGSEAFF. The CDR3 coding sequence is TGTGCCAGCAGCCAAGGCCGGGGGTCTGAAGCTTTCTTT. Full variable domain (missing parts from reference TRBV14 and TRBJ1-1): EAGVTQFPSHSVIEKGQTVTLRCDPISGHDNLYWYRRVMGKEIKFLLHFVKESKQDESGMPNNRFLAERTGGTYSTLKVQPAELEDSGVYFCASSQGRGSEAFFGQGTRLTVV.

The chain links TRBV6-8 to TRBJ1-1; D is unresolved. Germline assignment: CDR1 MNHGY and CDR2 SAAAGT. The ends were cut back, 2 bases at V and 6 bases at J, with 13 bases in the middle. CDR3 size: 14 residues. In DNA form, the CDR3 reads TGTGCCAGCAGTTACGGCACATTGAGCCCTGAAGCTTTCTTT. Translated, it gives CASSYGTLSPEAFF.

The genes are TRBV30 and TRBJ1-1; possibly TRBD1 for D (5 bases). The CDR3 is made up of 11 amino acids. Trimming took 5 bases from V and 7 from J, leaving 11 bases between them. Germline V gene sequence: CDR1 GTSNPN, CDR2 SVGIG (reference sequence). The CDR3 DNA is TGTGCCTGGGTACGGACACGTGAAGCTTTCTTT. Amino acid sequence: CAWVRTREAFF.

The chain recombines TRBV6-8 with TRBJ2-5; TRBD1 is a possible D gene (5 bases). The germline V and J ends were trimmed by 10 bases and 5 bases, with 20 bases remaining between them. This CDR3 contains 14 residues. CDR1 and CDR2 from the germline V gene are MNHGY and SAAAGT. CDR3 sequence: CATQSAGSVETQYF. In nucleotides, the CDR3 is TGTGCCACCCAGTCGGCAGGGTCGGTGGAGACCCAGTACTTC.